This T cell receptor beta chain was found in a study of T cells in Graves' hyperthyroidism and ophthalmopathy. The overall study: Peripheral blood was drawn at first diagnosis, prior to all treatment. Study-wide points: Blood samples included most of the expanded thyroid clonotypes exceeding 0.001. The model predicted ophthalmopathy a median approximately 6 months before onset.

Points on this clonotype: Its antigen is unidentified.

Uncontrolled infection, other autoimmune disease, pregnancy or lactation disqualified patients from enrolment. TCR beta CDR3 sequences were amplified from RNA transcripts. When the TCR CDR3 underwent first-round RT-PCR, the HTBI primer set was used. TCRdb fed the multiplex PCR reads into MiXCR, producing one record per CDR3 protein. The sample lists some 490,000 distinct CDR3 sequences; 22% were seen once. This sequence was found in a woman aged 70-85 years with Graves' ophthalmopathy. Sequences were obtained from blood.

The chain's CDR3 is CASSSLPPKNNEQFF. In DNA, the CDR3 is TGTGCCAGCAGTTCCCTACCCCCCAAGAACAATGAGCAGTTCTTC. This rearrangement joins TRBV6-2 or TRBV6-3 to TRBJ2-1, with D unclear. Between the trimmed V and J ends, which lost 4 bases and 5 bases, there was a span of 15 bases. The germline V gene encodes CDR1 MNHEY and CDR2 SVGEGT. The length of the CDR3 is 15 residues.